Listed below are T cell receptor beta chains from one sample, sequenced in a study of blood T cell repertoires in COVID-19. TCRdb's table, derived via immunoSEQ multiplex PCR, lists solely in-frame clones and lacks some. This table has about 200,000 clones, just over 85% appearing once. Sequenced: peripheral blood. All receptors come from a man at least 80 years old with acute or convalescent COVID-19. Both conserved end residues are part of each CDR3. A D gene is named only where the DNA matches it firmly. Clone size is shown for a subset of rows, as once, few, many or a class of expanded clone.

v_gene: TRBV27
j_gene: TRBJ1-6
abundance: NA
d_gene: TRBD1
CDR3nt: TGTGCCAGCAGCCAGGGGGTGAGGATAGATTCACCCCTCCACTTT
CDR3aa: CASSQGVRIDSPLHF

v_gene: TRBV10-1
j_gene: TRBJ2-1
abundance: NA
d_gene: TRBD2
CDR3nt: TGCGCCAGCGGGACAGGACTAGCGGGAGGTACGAATGAGCAGTTCTTC
CDR3aa: CASGTGLAGGTNEQFF

v_gene: TRBV3-1/TRBV3-2
j_gene: TRBJ2-1
abundance: NA
d_gene: NA
CDR3nt: TGTGCCAGCAGCCGAACAGGGACCCACAATGAGCAGTTCTTC
CDR3aa: CASSRTGTHNEQFF

v_gene: TRBV5-1
j_gene: TRBJ1-4
abundance: NA
d_gene: NA
CDR3nt: TGCGCCAGCGGAATACAGGGTGGCGATGAAAAACTGTTTTTT
CDR3aa: CASGIQGGDEKLFF

v_gene: TRBV28
j_gene: TRBJ2-7
abundance: NA
d_gene: NA
CDR3nt: TGTGCCAGCAGTTCCCCCCCCGGCGAGCAGTACTTC
CDR3aa: CASSSPPGEQYF

v_gene: TRBV5-1
j_gene: TRBJ2-3
abundance: NA
d_gene: NA
CDR3nt: TGCGCCAGCAGCTTGGGGACACCAAACACAGATACGCAGTATTTT
CDR3aa: CASSLGTPNTDTQYF

v_gene: TRBV7-2
j_gene: TRBJ1-3
abundance: NA
d_gene: TRBD1
CDR3nt: TGTGCCAGCAGCTTAGGAGGGGGCACTGGAAACACCATATATTTT
CDR3aa: CASSLGGGTGNTIYF

v_gene: TRBV7-2
j_gene: TRBJ1-5
abundance: NA
d_gene: NA
CDR3nt: TGTGCCAGCAGCTTAAGATCGACAGTAAATCAGCCCCAGCATTTT
CDR3aa: CASSLRSTVNQPQHF

v_gene: TRBV7-2
j_gene: TRBJ1-2
abundance: NA
d_gene: TRBD1
CDR3nt: TGTGCCAGCAGCACTAGACAGGGGATACGCAACTATGGCTACACCTTC
CDR3aa: CASSTRQGIRNYGYTF

v_gene: TRBV15
j_gene: TRBJ1-6
abundance: NA
d_gene: TRBD1
CDR3nt: TGTGCCACCAGCACAAAGACAGGGTCTGGCTATAATTCACCCCTCCACTTT
CDR3aa: CATSTKTGSGYNSPLHF

v_gene: TRBV2
j_gene: TRBJ1-6
abundance: NA
d_gene: TRBD1
CDR3nt: TGTGCCAGCAGTGGACAGGGCTCGAATTCACCCCTCCACTTT
CDR3aa: CASSGQGSNSPLHF

v_gene: TRBV16
j_gene: TRBJ1-3
abundance: once
d_gene: NA
CDR3nt: TGTGCCAGCAGCAAAGGACAGAGCTCTGGAAACACCATATATTTT
CDR3aa: CASSKGQSSGNTIYF

v_gene: TRBV19
j_gene: TRBJ2-5
abundance: NA
d_gene: NA
CDR3nt: TGTGCCACCATGGGGCCGGGGACCCAGTACTTC
CDR3aa: CATMGPGTQYF

v_gene: TRBV27
j_gene: TRBJ2-2
abundance: few
d_gene: NA
CDR3nt: TGTGCCAGCAGTCCTCGACTGACCGGGGAGCTGTTTTTT
CDR3aa: CASSPRLTGELFF

v_gene: TRBV11-2
j_gene: TRBJ2-5
abundance: NA
d_gene: TRBD2
CDR3nt: TGTGCCAGCAGCAAAGCGGGAGGGCTTGAGACCCAGTACTTC
CDR3aa: CASSKAGGLETQYF

v_gene: TRBV29-1
j_gene: TRBJ2-5
abundance: few
d_gene: NA
CDR3nt: TGCAGCGTCGCCCTACTTGGGACCCAGTACTTC
CDR3aa: CSVALLGTQYF

v_gene: TRBV7-2
j_gene: TRBJ2-7
abundance: NA
d_gene: TRBD1
CDR3nt: TGTGCCAGCAGCTTCTCGGGACAGGGATCCGAGCAGTACTTC
CDR3aa: CASSFSGQGSEQYF

v_gene: TRBV6-1
j_gene: TRBJ2-1
abundance: NA
d_gene: TRBD1
CDR3nt: TGTGCCAGCAGTGAAGCGCGGGGACAGGGTCGCAATGAGCAGTTCTTC
CDR3aa: CASSEARGQGRNEQFF

v_gene: TRBV28
j_gene: TRBJ2-3
abundance: NA
d_gene: NA
CDR3nt: TGTGCCAGCAGTTTCCAGACATCTGTTAGCACAGATACGCAGTATTTT
CDR3aa: CASSFQTSVSTDTQYF

v_gene: TRBV6-5
j_gene: TRBJ1-4
abundance: NA
d_gene: TRBD1
CDR3nt: TGTGCCAGCCGATTAACGACAGGGGGTGGTGAAAAACTGTTTTTT
CDR3aa: CASRLTTGGGEKLFF

v_gene: TRBV24-1
j_gene: TRBJ2-1
abundance: NA
d_gene: TRBD2
CDR3nt: TGTGCCACCAGTCTTGGAGGCCGGGCTAGCGGAGACAATGAGCAGTTCTTC
CDR3aa: CATSLGGRASGDNEQFF

v_gene: TRBV2
j_gene: TRBJ2-1
abundance: few
d_gene: TRBD1
CDR3nt: TGTGCCAGCAACCGGGACAGGGGGAACTATGAGCAGTTCTTC
CDR3aa: CASNRDRGNYEQFF

v_gene: TRBV18
j_gene: TRBJ1-1
abundance: NA
d_gene: TRBD1
CDR3nt: TGTGCCAGCTCACCCCAGGGGGGCGTGAACACTGAAGCTTTCTTT
CDR3aa: CASSPQGGVNTEAFF

v_gene: TRBV7-2
j_gene: TRBJ2-1
abundance: NA
d_gene: TRBD2
CDR3nt: TGTGCCAGCAGCTTCGGGACTAACAATGAGCAGTTCTTC
CDR3aa: CASSFGTNNEQFF

v_gene: TRBV14
j_gene: TRBJ2-2
abundance: NA
d_gene: NA
CDR3nt: TGTGCCAGCAGCCCACTACAGGGAACTAGCGACCAAGCCATCGGGGAGCTGTTTTTT
CDR3aa: CASSPLQGTSDQAIGELFF

v_gene: TRBV7-2
j_gene: TRBJ1-6
abundance: NA
d_gene: TRBD1
CDR3nt: TGTGCCAGCAGCTTAGCTGGGACAGGCCTTAATTCACCCCTCCACTTT
CDR3aa: CASSLAGTGLNSPLHF

v_gene: TRBV19
j_gene: TRBJ2-2
abundance: NA
d_gene: TRBD1
CDR3nt: TGTGCCAGCCGGGGACAGGGTAACACCGGGGAGCTGTTTTTT
CDR3aa: CASRGQGNTGELFF

v_gene: TRBV7-9
j_gene: TRBJ2-1
abundance: NA
d_gene: TRBD2
CDR3nt: TGTGCCAGCAGCTATCGGACTAGCGGGAAAAATGAGCAGTTCTTC
CDR3aa: CASSYRTSGKNEQFF

v_gene: TRBV6-2/TRBV6-3
j_gene: TRBJ2-6
abundance: NA
d_gene: NA
CDR3nt: TGTGCCAGCAGTTACTGGTCCGGGACTGGGGCCAACGTCCTGACTTTC
CDR3aa: CASSYWSGTGANVLTF

v_gene: TRBV11-3
j_gene: TRBJ2-5
abundance: NA
d_gene: TRBD1
CDR3nt: TGTGCCAGCAGCTTTGGAACCCGACAGGGGGCCCAAGAGACCCAGTACTTC
CDR3aa: CASSFGTRQGAQETQYF

v_gene: TRBV27
j_gene: TRBJ2-1
abundance: NA
d_gene: NA
CDR3nt: TGTGCCAGCAGTTTATACAGGGACCATGAGCAGTTCTTC
CDR3aa: CASSLYRDHEQFF

v_gene: TRBV7-2
j_gene: TRBJ2-2
abundance: NA
d_gene: TRBD2
CDR3nt: TGTGCCAGCAGCCGCGGACTAGTGTCCGGGGAGCTGTTTTTT
CDR3aa: CASSRGLVSGELFF

v_gene: TRBV28
j_gene: TRBJ2-3
abundance: NA
d_gene: NA
CDR3nt: TGTGCCAGCAGTGAACCGGGACTCGCACGCACAGATACGCAGTATTTT
CDR3aa: CASSEPGLARTDTQYF

v_gene: TRBV6-5
j_gene: TRBJ1-1
abundance: NA
d_gene: TRBD1
CDR3nt: TGTGCCAGCAGCTCCCCGATGACAGGGGGCGCAAGAGCTTTCTTT
CDR3aa: CASSSPMTGGARAFF